This TCR beta chain emerged from a study of blood T cell repertoires in COVID-19. As for the study in general: Sources were T cells, B-cell-depleted T cells, or PBMCs; the material itself was cDNA or gDNA.

CDR1 and CDR2 (germline): SGHDN, FVKESK. CDR3 length: 14 amino acids. V dropped 0 bases and J dropped 7 bases, with 10 bases sitting between them. Original processing methods: Amplifying reference gene primers gave estimates of nucleated cell counts. Using immunoSEQ multiplex PCR, the repertoire was profiled, and TCRdb retains in-frame clones only, with some absent. V and J calls and clone size follow that table, whereas D and trimming were derived from the DNA. The sample has about 150,000 clones, around 89% seen once. Sequenced material: peripheral blood. The gene calls are TRBV14 and TRBJ2-1, with D unclear. The receptor comes from a man aged 60-69 years with active or convalescent COVID-19. CDR3 sequence reads: CASSQDSRVNEQFF. The CDR3 DNA sequence: TGTGCCAGCAGCCAAGATTCCCGGGTGAATGAGCAGTTCTTC.